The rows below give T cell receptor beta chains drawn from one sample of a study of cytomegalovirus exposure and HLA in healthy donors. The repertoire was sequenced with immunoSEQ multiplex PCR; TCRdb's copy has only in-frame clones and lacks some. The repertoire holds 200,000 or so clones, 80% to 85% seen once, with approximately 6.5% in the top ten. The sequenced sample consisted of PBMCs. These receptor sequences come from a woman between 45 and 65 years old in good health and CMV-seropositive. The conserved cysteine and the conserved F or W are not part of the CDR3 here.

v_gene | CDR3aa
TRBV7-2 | ASSLGTGRLDTQY
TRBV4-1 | ASSRTSGSSYEQY
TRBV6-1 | ASNPQGGYGYT
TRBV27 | ASSSGSGGSTDTQY
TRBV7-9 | ASNRLAGSTDTQY
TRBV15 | ATSRDRSQGGEKLF
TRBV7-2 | ASSLALDEQY
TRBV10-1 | ASSEASGGVDTQY
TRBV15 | ATSREGLSMGSYEQY
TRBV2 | ASGGTYNEQF
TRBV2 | ASREAGTGGYEQY
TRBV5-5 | ASSFTGLYEQY
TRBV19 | ASRANTEAF
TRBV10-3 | AIKSGRHYEQY
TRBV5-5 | ASSPFPPETQY
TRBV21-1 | ASSKAGLAGAYEQY
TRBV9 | ASSQSVTGDEQF
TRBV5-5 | ASSFRPGGNTGELF
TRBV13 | ASSSRVDSGNTIY
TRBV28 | ASQGSGNTIY
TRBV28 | ASSPPGQSVAF
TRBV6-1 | ASSDDISGNTEAF
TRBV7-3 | ASSLNDGREQF
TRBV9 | ASSKGQTNTEAF
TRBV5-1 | ASSLAEGKQF
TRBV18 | ASSQDRGEAF
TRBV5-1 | ASSLGTGASNEQF
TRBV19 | ASSIFPGLRTEAF
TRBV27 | ASSSTTGPPGLH
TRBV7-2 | ASSLGRASYEQY
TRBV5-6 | ASSQRGVSYEQY
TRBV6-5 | ASSPLEGAGNIQY
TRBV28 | ASSLTGHYEQY
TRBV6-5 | ASSRGQGYEQY
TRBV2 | ATSRDRAYEQY
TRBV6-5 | ASSYSTGNTGELF
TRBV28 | ASSSPAGGSYNSPLH
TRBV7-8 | ASSSDGSLARRTDTQY
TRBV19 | ASSPIGLADQF
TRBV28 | ASKSSGGVPIYNEQF
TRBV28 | ASTVGGTANYGYT
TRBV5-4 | ASSLARNEQY
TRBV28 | ASIIPGLSYTEAF
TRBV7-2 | ASTPRRGGQADTQY
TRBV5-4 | ASSPGGLGLIGGRETQY
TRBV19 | ASRTGPNTGELF
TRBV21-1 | AIAEGVAGKDTQY
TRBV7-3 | ASSLTSKGPVTGELF
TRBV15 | ATSRVVLAGGDTQY
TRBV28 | ASSSRQGPNEKLF
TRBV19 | ASRLGSKPANTGELF
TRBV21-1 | ASSKVGTSGPSYEQY
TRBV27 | ASRMTGPGGYT
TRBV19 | ASRDDRTYNSPLH
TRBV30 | AWSVRNREYNNEQF
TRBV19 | ASSTGQGGSGANVLT
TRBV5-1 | ASSLGHVQETQY
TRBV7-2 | ASSPRGSTGFVDNYGYT
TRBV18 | ASSYQELSYEQY
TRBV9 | ASSLTHSTDTQY